What follows are 29 T cell receptor beta chains derived from one specimen sequenced in a study of shared clonotypes between healthy human individuals. The table came from immunoSEQ multiplex PCR; TCRdb's copy has only in-frame clones and leaves some out. The top ten clones hold about 0.41% of a sample with 2 million to 2.5 million clones, under 95% of them seen once. The sequencing sample was made of naive CD4+ T cells from PBMCs. The subset here: CD45RA+ positively selected. The receptors stem from a man aged 18 to 30 in good health. Some clones in this sample may be carry-over from other donors' samples.

CDR3 in amino acids: CASSWRGLGTEAFF. The CDR3 region has the DNA TGTGCCAGTAGTTGGAGGGGCCTTGGCACTGAAGCTTTCTTT. V usage is TRBV19 and J usage is TRBJ1-1; D is possibly TRBD1 (5 bases). Germline-derived CDR1 and CDR2 are LNHDA and SQIVND (reference sequence). V gave up 5 bases and J gave up 4 bases, with 14 bases separating them. This CDR3 comprises 14 residues.

This clone was seen more than once but under ten times. The rearrangement uses TRBV18 and TRBJ1-5, with D possibly matching TRBD1 (6 bases). CDR1 KGHSH and CDR2 LQKENI come from the germline V gene. The germline V and J ends were trimmed by 2 bases and 5 bases, with 13 bases remaining between them. This CDR3 is 15 amino acids long. The CDR3 nucleotides read TGTGCCAGCTCACCATATCCCAGGGGCGATCAGCCCCAGCATTTT. Amino acid sequence: CASSPYPRGDQPQHF.

This chain connects TRBV6-1 to TRBJ2-1, with no clear D. Germline CDR1 MNHNS, CDR2 SASEGT. The CDR3 is 13 amino acids. Between the trimmed V and J ends, which lost 7 bases and 0 bases, there was a span of 7 bases. In DNA, the CDR3 is TGTGCCAGCAATATTTTCTCCTACAATGAGCAGTTCTTC. The encoded protein is CASNIFSYNEQFF.

The chain's CDR3 is CASGNRVDQPQHF. The CDR3 DNA follows: TGTGCCAGTGGTAACAGGGTTGATCAGCCCCAGCATTTT. The rearrangement links TRBV19 to TRBJ1-5; D may be TRBD1 (6 bases). The CDR3 loop spans 13 amino acids. CDR1 is LNHDA, CDR2 SQIVND, per germline (reference sequence). Trimming cost V 8 bases and J 5 bases, with 13 bases left between them.

The chain joins TRBV9 to TRBJ2-7; 8 nucleotides agree with TRBD1. The germline gives CDR1 SGDLS, CDR2 YYNGEE. The V segment lost 3 bases and the J segment 3 bases; nucleotides outside the gene matches: 11. This CDR3 is 16 amino acids long. The CDR3 reads CASSARSGTGDYEQYF. The CDR3, as DNA: TGTGCCAGCAGCGCGCGATCCGGGACAGGCGACTACGAGCAGTACTTC.

This chain uses TRBV9 with TRBJ2-7; 9 bases are a match to TRBD1. V shed 3 bases, J shed 6 bases, and the junction held 4 bases outside the gene matches. This CDR3 region has 13 residues. CDR1 and CDR2 from the germline V gene are SGDLS and YYNGEE. CDR3 loop: CASSAQQGAEQYF. CDR3 in DNA: TGTGCCAGCAGCGCCCAACAGGGGGCCGAGCAGTACTTC.

Remarks on this clone: At the DNA level, this CDR3 is encoded by other sequences in the same sample as well. The chain recombines TRBV9 with TRBJ1-2; weak D call: TRBD1 (6 bases). This CDR3 has 14 amino acids. Trimming removed 0 bases at V and 2 bases at J, with 8 bases between. CDR1 is SGDLS, CDR2 YYNGEE, per germline. The CDR3 here is CASSVGTDNYGYTF. CDR3 sequence (DNA): TGTGCCAGCAGCGTAGGGACAGACAACTATGGCTACACCTTC.

This clone was recorded a few times. The genes are TRBV7-9 and TRBJ1-2; no firm D call. Trimming removed 4 bases from V and 2 bases from J, with 11 bases in between. This CDR3 is built from 14 residues. Germline CDR1 reads SEHNR; CDR2 reads FQNEAQ (reference sequence). The CDR3 DNA reads TGTGCCAGCAGCTCCTATTCGGGGAACTATGGCTACACCTTC. Protein sequence: CASSSYSGNYGYTF.

The rearrangement joins TRBV19 to TRBJ2-7, with D perhaps given as TRBD1 or TRBD2 (6 bases each). The CDR3 is made up of 13 amino acids. V was shortened by 9 bases and J by 7 bases, with 19 bases between the two germline ends. The V gene's germline CDR1 is LNHDA and CDR2 SQIVND (reference sequence). CDR3 loop: CASLGGSGGEQYF. DNA of the CDR3: TGTGCCAGCCTAGGGGGGTCGGGTGGGGAGCAGTACTTC.

V usage is TRBV6-5 and J usage is TRBJ1-1; TRBD1 might be the D (6 bases). The CDR3 has 13 amino acids. Germline V gene data show CDR1 as MNHEY and CDR2 as SVGAGI. V was shortened by 7 bases and J by 7 bases, with 16 bases between the two germline ends. CDR3 protein: CASILQGGGEAFF. The CDR3 DNA reads TGTGCCAGCATACTACAGGGAGGAGGTGAAGCTTTCTTT.

This chain connects TRBV11-2 to TRBJ2-2, with 12 bases aligning to TRBD1. This CDR3 is 18 amino acids long. CDR1 and CDR2 (germline): SGHAT, FQNNGV. Trimming took 2 bases from V and 3 from J; bases not matched to a gene: 7. The CDR3 reads CASSLSRGTGGHTGELFF. CDR3 sequence (DNA): TGTGCCAGCAGCTTATCTCGTGGGACAGGGGGCCACACCGGGGAGCTGTTTTTT.

V and J are TRBV19 and TRBJ1-2; 7 bases map to TRBD1. Looked up from germline, CDR1 is LNHDA and CDR2 is SQIVND (reference sequence). CDR3 length: 12 amino acids. J gave up 5 bases and V 7 bases, and 4 bases lay outside the gene matches. The CDR3 reads CASISRGYGYTF. The CDR3 DNA sequence: TGTGCCAGTATTTCCAGGGGGTATGGCTACACCTTC. Variable domain in full (rest from reference TRBV19 and TRBJ1-2): DGGITQSPKYLFRKEGQNVTLSCEQNLNHDAMYWYRQDPGQGLRLIYYSQIVNDFQKGDIAEGYSVSREKKESFPLTVTSAQKNPTAFYLCASISRGYGYTFGSGTRLTVV.

The gene calls are TRBV28 and TRBJ1-3; D not certain. Germline lookup yields CDR1 MDHEN and CDR2 SYDVKM. V lost 10 bases and J 4 bases, leaving 5 bases between the germline ends. The CDR3 has 10 amino acids. The DNA of the CDR3 is TGTGCCACTTCAGGAAACACCATATATTTT. Translated, it gives CATSGNTIYF.

The chain links TRBV7-2 to TRBJ2-1, with 14 bases matching TRBD2. Germline V lookup: CDR1 SGHTA, CDR2 FQGNSA. J gave up 9 bases and V 5 bases, and 6 bases lay outside the gene matches. This CDR3 comprises 15 residues. The CDR3 DNA reads as TGTGCCAGCAGCAAGGGACTAGCGGGAGAGGGTGAGCAGTTCTTC. This gives the protein CASSKGLAGEGEQFF. Full variable domain (missing parts from reference TRBV7-2 and TRBJ2-1): GAGVSQSPSNKVTEKGKDVELRCDPISGHTALYWYRQSLGQGLEFLIYFQGNSAPDKSGLPSDRFSAERTGGSVSTLTIQRTQQEDSAVYLCASSKGLAGEGEQFFGPGTRLTVL.

The chain carries TRBV29-1 and TRBJ2-3; a weak D match, TRBD1 (7 bases). V gave up 1 base and J gave up 8 bases, with 13 bases separating them. CDR1 is SQVTM and CDR2 is ANQGSEA in the germline V gene. The CDR3 is 13 residues long. The CDR3 loop reads CSVEGNRGGTQYF. The CDR3, as DNA: TGCAGCGTTGAAGGTAACAGGGGAGGTACGCAGTATTTT.

This rearrangement joins TRBV29-1 to TRBJ1-1; weak D call: TRBD1 (5 bases). Per germline, CDR1 SQVTM and CDR2 ANQGSEA. V gave up 2 bases and J gave up 8 bases, with 12 bases separating them. This CDR3 comprises 12 residues. CDR3 region: CSVERRGEEAFF. For the CDR3, the DNA is TGCAGCGTTGAAAGGCGGGGGGAAGAAGCTTTCTTT. The full variable domain, with the rest looked up from reference TRBV29-1 and TRBJ1-1, is SAVISQKPSRDICQRGTSLTIQCQVDSQVTMMFWYRQQPGQSLTLIATANQGSEATYESGFVIDKFPISRPNLTFSTLTVSNMSPEDSSIYLCSVERRGEEAFFGQGTRLTVV.

As regards this clone: In the same sample, other DNA sequences code for this CDR3. DNA of the CDR3: TGCAGCGGCTCATCGGGGAACACTGAAGCTTTCTTT. Its translation is CSGSSGNTEAFF. The chain joins TRBV29-1 to TRBJ1-1; D gene uncertain. There are 12 residues in the CDR3. The V gene lost 7 bases and the J gene lost 1 base, with 10 bases spanning the gap. The V gene's germline CDR1 is SQVTM and CDR2 ANQGSEA.

A note on this clone: This sample also contains other DNA sequences that code for the same CDR3. The chain is built from TRBV5-1 and TRBJ2-7; 7 nucleotides match TRBD2. Germline assignment: CDR1 SGHRS and CDR2 YFSETQ. The CDR3 has 15 amino acids. Trimming removed 0 bases from V and 4 bases from J; junction bases left unmatched: 7. DNA for the CDR3: TGCGCCAGCAGCTTGGGTTTGGCGGGAGAGTACGAGCAGTACTTC. Its protein is CASSLGLAGEYEQYF.

The chain links TRBV5-1 to TRBJ2-4, with TRBD1 matching over 8 bases. J was trimmed by 8 bases and V by 4 bases; bases with no gene match: 8. The CDR3 runs 14 residues. The germline V gene has CDR1 SGHRS and CDR2 YFSETQ. CDR3 protein: CASSPTGERDIQYF. The CDR3, as DNA: TGCGCCAGCAGCCCGACAGGGGAGAGGGACATTCAGTACTTC.

This sequence joins TRBV19 and TRBJ1-2; perhaps TRBD1 as D (5 bases). The CDR3 has 14 residues. With 7 bases removed from V and 3 bases from J, the gap between germline ends came to 15 bases. Looked up from germline, CDR1 is LNHDA and CDR2 is SQIVND (reference sequence). As DNA, the CDR3 is TGTGCCAGTAAGAGGGTTGACAGTTACTATGGCTACACCTTC. Translation: CASKRVDSYYGYTF.

This clone was counted a single time. V is TRBV27 and J is TRBJ2-1, with TRBD2 matching 9 bases. V gave up 4 bases and J gave up 9 bases; unmatched junction bases: 13. Germline assignment: CDR1 MNHEY and CDR2 SMNVEV (reference sequence). This CDR3 comprises 16 residues. This chain's CDR3 is CASSSPGTSSFSEQFF. CDR3 nucleotide sequence: TGTGCCAGCAGTTCCCCCGGGACTAGCAGCTTCAGTGAGCAGTTCTTC.

The genes are TRBV9 and TRBJ2-2, with 9 positions matching TRBD2. Germline V gene lookup returns CDR1 SGDLS and CDR2 YYNGEE. The V segment lost 0 bases and the J segment 6 bases; nucleotides outside the gene matches: 6. The CDR3 totals 16 residues. The CDR3 sequence: CASSVVAGAFAGELFF. The DNA of the CDR3 is TGTGCCAGCAGCGTAGTAGCGGGAGCGTTTGCCGGGGAGCTGTTTTTT.

This chain connects TRBV5-1 to TRBJ2-5; the match to TRBD1 covers 8 bases. With 0 bases clipped from V and 2 bases from J, the junction kept 3 bases outside the gene matches. CDR1 SGHRS and CDR2 YFSETQ come from the germline V gene. This CDR3 spans 15 amino acids. The CDR3 here is CASSLDRGAQETQYF. CDR3 bases: TGCGCCAGCAGCTTGGACAGGGGGGCTCAAGAGACCCAGTACTTC.

The genes are TRBV9 and TRBJ2-5, with D uncertain. The germline V gene encodes CDR1 SGDLS and CDR2 YYNGEE. The V and J ends lost 0 bases and 6 bases respectively, with 15 bases between them. This CDR3 spans 15 amino acids. The CDR3 bases are TGTGCCAGCAGCGTAGACCCCCCCGTCAGGAAGACCCAGTACTTC. As protein: CASSVDPPVRKTQYF.

The chain links TRBV27 to TRBJ2-7; the match to TRBD1 covers 9 bases. The CDR3 is made up of 14 amino acids. Germline trimming cut 6 bases from V and 4 bases from J; bases unmatched to any gene: 7. Germline CDR1 reads MNHEY; CDR2 reads SMNVEV (reference sequence). This CDR3 reads CASSDGTGYYEQYF. CDR3 in DNA: TGTGCCAGCAGCGACGGGACAGGGTATTACGAGCAGTACTTC.

The V and J genes are TRBV5-6 and TRBJ1-1; D is unresolved. Germline assignment: CDR1 SGHDT and CDR2 YYEEEE. The CDR3 spans 15 residues. V dropped 1 base and J dropped 0 bases, with 10 bases sitting between them. The CDR3 loop is CASSLLATMNTEAFF. CDR3 nucleotides: TGTGCCAGCAGCTTGCTTGCGACAATGAACACTGAAGCTTTCTTT.

In the case of this clone: Different DNA sequences within this sample yield the same CDR3. V usage is TRBV5-1 and J usage is TRBJ1-4; 7 bases map to TRBD1. This CDR3 is 15 amino acids long. Germline CDR1 is SGHRS and CDR2 is YFSETQ. V shed 0 bases and J 5 bases; nucleotides not matched to a gene: 4. CDR3 sequence: CASSLAGTDNEKLFF. The CDR3 DNA is TGCGCCAGCAGCTTGGCCGGGACAGACAATGAAAAACTGTTTTTT.

This clone was counted a single time. This rearrangement joins TRBV4-1 to TRBJ1-1; the D gene is possibly TRBD1 (5 bases). V gave up 6 bases and J gave up 0 bases, with 14 bases separating them. The CDR3 consists of 15 residues. CDR1 and CDR2 from the germline V gene are MGHRA and YSYEKL. The CDR3 DNA sequence: TGCGCCAGCAGTGCGTCAGACAGCCTGAACACTGAAGCTTTCTTT. It specifies CASSASDSLNTEAFF.

The rearrangement links TRBV30 to TRBJ2-5; TRBD1 is a possible D gene (6 bases). The CDR3 runs 17 residues. V was cut by 1 base and J by 4 bases, with 22 bases left in between. The germline V gene encodes CDR1 GTSNPN and CDR2 SVGIG (reference sequence). DNA of the CDR3: TGTGCCTGGAGTGCCGGGACACCAGGAATCGCAGGAGAGACCCAGTACTTC. It encodes CAWSAGTPGIAGETQYF.